Below, 12 T cell receptor beta chains from the same sample are listed, as sequenced in a study of T cells in Graves' hyperthyroidism and ophthalmopathy. The TCR beta CDR3 regions underwent amplification using RNA transcripts as the source. HTBI primers were the set used in a first-round RT-PCR of the TCR CDR3. In TCRdb, the multiplex PCR reads were re-called with MiXCR into one record per CDR3 protein. Found here are 300,000 to 450,000 distinct CDR3 sequences, about 15% of them singletons; the top ten hold roughly a quarter. The specimen sequenced was blood. The receptors come from a woman between 18 and 29 years old with Graves' hyperthyroidism that later progressed to Graves' ophthalmopathy.

This clonotype was detected many times. The chain carries TRBV12-3 or TRBV12-4 and TRBJ2-7, with D unclear. The CDR3 totals 13 residues. Trimming took 2 bases from V and 3 from J, leaving 8 bases between them. The CDR3 here is CASSLSNLYEQYF. CDR3 nucleotide sequence: TGTGCCAGCAGTTTATCTAACCTCTACGAGCAGTACTTC.

In this sample, this clonotype turned up many times. The V call is TRBV30, the J call TRBJ1-2; D is unresolved. The CDR3 totals 14 residues. Germline CDR1 and CDR2: GTSNPN and SVGIG (reference sequence). The V and J ends lost 0 bases and 8 bases respectively, with 16 bases between them. CDR3 sequence: CAWSVTAVGGGYTF. In DNA form, the CDR3 reads TGTGCCTGGAGTGTAACAGCCGTCGGAGGGGGCTACACCTTC.

This clonotype was seen ten or more times. This chain connects TRBV2 to TRBJ1-2, with TRBD1 as a possible D gene (5 bases). Per germline, CDR1 SNHLY and CDR2 FYNNEI. V gave up 3 bases and J gave up 5 bases, with 10 bases separating them. The CDR3 runs 13 residues. The DNA of the CDR3 is TGTGCCAGCAGTGAGGGGGAGGTATATGGCTACACCTTC. Translating gives CASSEGEVYGYTF.

The chain links TRBV4-1 to TRBJ1-4; no reliable D call. CDR3 length: 17 amino acids. CDR1 MGHRA and CDR2 YSYEKL come from the germline V gene. Trimming took 0 bases from V and 5 from J, leaving 16 bases between them. The CDR3 here is CASSQELGRWGNEKLFF. The CDR3 nucleotides are TGCGCCAGCAGCCAAGAATTAGGACGGTGGGGAAATGAAAAACTGTTTTTT.

This clonotype was detected many times. The rearrangement links TRBV18 to TRBJ2-5; D may be TRBD2 (6 bases). The V and J ends lost 3 bases and 1 base respectively, with 9 bases between them. This CDR3 is built from 14 residues. The germline gives CDR1 KGHSH, CDR2 LQKENI. DNA of the CDR3: TGTGCCAGCTCACCTACTAGCAGCCAAGAGACCCAGTACTTC. As protein: CASSPTSSQETQYF.

This clonotype was counted at least ten times. The chain uses TRBV7-2 and TRBJ2-1; the match to TRBD2 covers 12 bases. V lost 4 bases to trimming and J lost 4 bases; unmatched junction nucleotides: 8. CDR3 length equals 17 residues. In germline, CDR1 is SGHTA, CDR2 FQGNSA. CDR3 amino acids: CASSYIPGLAGYNEQFF. In DNA, the CDR3 is TGTGCCAGCAGCTATATACCGGGACTAGCGGGTTACAATGAGCAGTTCTTC. Drawing the rest from reference TRBV7-2 and TRBJ2-1, the complete variable domain is GAGVSQSPSNKVTEKGKDVELRCDPISGHTALYWYRQSLGQGLEFLIYFQGNSAPDKSGLPSDRFSAERTGGSVSTLTIQRTQQEDSAVYLCASSYIPGLAGYNEQFFGPGTRLTVL.

This clonotype was found many times. The CDR3 nucleotides are TGTGCCACCAGCGTGGGGGTTTCGACTACGGACGAGCAGTACTTC. Translated, it gives CATSVGVSTTDEQYF. The J gene is TRBJ2-7, the V gene TRBV15; D may correspond to TRBD1 or TRBD2 (5 bases each). Trimming shortened V by 5 bases and J by 5 bases, and 19 bases separated the two germline ends. The CDR3 length is 15 residues. Germline lookup yields CDR1 LNHNV and CDR2 YYDKDF (reference sequence).

This clonotype was observed at least ten times. The rearrangement links TRBV24-1 to TRBJ1-2, with TRBD1 identical over 7 bases. Germline CDR1 reads KGHDR; CDR2 reads SFDVKD. The CDR3 loop spans 15 amino acids. V shed 4 bases, J shed 3 bases, and the junction held 7 bases outside the gene matches. The DNA for the CDR3 is TGTGCCACCAGTGAGCGGGACAGCGCACACTATGGCTACACCTTC. Translated: CATSERDSAHYGYTF.

This clonotype was detected ten times or more. This chain joins TRBV5-1 and TRBJ2-3, with a weak D call TRBD2 (6 bases). Germline CDR1 and CDR2: SGHRS and YFSETQ. V was trimmed by 4 bases and J by 7 bases, leaving 19 bases between them. CDR3 size: 15 residues. The DNA of the CDR3 is TGCGCCAGCAGCCGACTGGGACTGGAGGATAATACGCAGTATTTT. Its translation is CASSRLGLEDNTQYF.

This clonotype occurred many times. The genes are TRBV28 and TRBJ2-7, with 7 bases aligning to TRBD1. This CDR3 has 14 amino acids. The germline gives CDR1 MDHEN, CDR2 SYDVKM. V lost 6 bases, J lost 3 bases, and 8 bases stayed unmatched. This CDR3 is CASSSNRDSYEQYF. The CDR3 DNA reads as TGTGCCAGCAGCTCAAACCGGGACAGCTACGAGCAGTACTTC.

This clonotype has a count of ten or more. The junction and the germline gene differ at one end; a read error may be behind it. This chain links TRBV5-1 with TRBJ2-2; no definite D call. The germline V gene has CDR1 SGHRS and CDR2 YFSETQ. The CDR3 has 14 residues. CDR3 DNA sequence: TGTGCCAGCAGCTTGGACCCGAACACCGGGGAGCTGTTTTTT. Translation gives CASSLDPNTGELFF.

In its sample, this clonotype was seen many times. The V call is TRBV11-2, the J call TRBJ1-2; D may be TRBD1 (5 bases). The germline V gene has CDR1 SGHAT and CDR2 FQNNGV. This CDR3 has 15 residues. V lost 2 bases to trimming and J lost 5 bases, with 15 bases between them. In DNA form, the CDR3 reads TGTGCCAGCAGCTTAAGATCCAGGGAGCATTATGGCTACACCTTC. As protein: CASSLRSREHYGYTF.